The 24 T cell receptor beta chains listed next were all sequenced from one sample in a study of low-dose radiotherapy and immunotherapy resistance in tumors. The time point denotes: after trial treatment. Specified treatment: LDRT plus nivolumab, ipilimumab, low-dose cyclophosphamide and aspirin (RACIN trial). Alpha and beta chains were covered, as first-strand cDNA relied on TRAV- and TRBV-specific primers. The authors ran roughly 20 PCR cycles to amplify TCRs with a constant-region primer and V-primer adapter. Each CDR3 protein gets one entry after TCRdb re-called the reads with MiXCR. The sample gives some 100,000 distinct CDR3 sequences, less than 25% of which show up once; over 3.5% is in the top ten. The material sequenced was PBMCs, taken after low-dose radiotherapy plus immunotherapy. These receptor sequences come from a male donor with prostate cancer.

Ten or more counts support this clonotype. The chain recombines TRBV5-4 with TRBJ2-7; perhaps TRBD2 as D (6 bases). CDR1 and CDR2 from the germline V gene are SGHNT and YYREEE (reference sequence). V shed 4 bases and J shed 2 bases, with 16 bases lying between them. CDR3 size: 15 residues. The CDR3 bases are TGTGCCAGCAGCCCTCTCCGGGGGACCACCTACGAGCAGTACTTC. It yields the protein CASSPLRGTTYEQYF.

This clonotype was observed a few times. This chain connects TRBV4-1 to TRBJ2-3, with 8 bases matching TRBD1. The germline CDR1 and CDR2 sequences are MGHRA and YSYEKL. The CDR3 consists of 16 residues. V was pared by 5 bases and J by 1 base, with 8 bases of the junction left unmatched. The CDR3 DNA reads as TGCGCCAGCAGCTTCGAGGGACAGGCTGGCACAGATACGCAGTATTTT. It specifies CASSFEGQAGTDTQYF.

This clonotype was seen ten or more times. The chain recombines TRBV7-2 with TRBJ1-2, with 7 bases that match TRBD1. The CDR3 runs to 17 residues. Germline loops: CDR1 SGHTA, CDR2 FQGNSA. V shed 4 bases and J 0 bases; nucleotides not matched to a gene: 11. The CDR3 nucleotides are TGTGCCAGCAGCTACCGGACAGGTTTCAACTCTAACTATGGCTACACCTTC. Amino acids: CASSYRTGFNSNYGYTF.

This clonotype was seen ten or more times. This rearrangement joins TRBV2 to TRBJ1-1; D gene ambiguous. The CDR3 consists of 14 residues. Per the germline V gene, CDR1 is SNHLY and CDR2 is FYNNEI. The ends were cut back, 5 bases at V and 3 bases at J, with 13 bases in the middle. CDR3 sequence: CASSPGSGDTEAFF. The CDR3 region has the DNA TGTGCCAGCAGTCCCGGGAGCGGAGACACTGAAGCTTTCTTT.

The table lists this clonotype with a few counts. V gene TRBV2 combines with J gene TRBJ2-1; perhaps TRBD2 as D (6 bases). CDR1 is SNHLY and CDR2 is FYNNEI in the germline V gene. V lost 7 bases, J lost 9 bases, and 13 bases lay in between. This CDR3 contains 12 residues. The CDR3 spells CASTLSGGEQFF. In DNA form, the CDR3 reads TGTGCCAGCACACTTAGCGGTGGTGAGCAGTTCTTC.

A single count supports this clonotype. A much more abundant neighbour one base away suggests this may be a read error. The chain carries TRBV6-6 and TRBJ1-2, with a possible D match to TRBD1 (6 bases). Per germline, CDR1 MNHNY and CDR2 SVGAGI (reference sequence). CDR3 length: 14 residues. The ends were cut back, 8 bases at V and 8 bases at J, with 21 bases in the middle. The CDR3 loop is CASVGDTQIGGYTF. As DNA, the CDR3 is TGTGCCAGCGTCGGGGACACCCAGATTGGGGGCTACACCTTC.

At least ten counts were recorded for this clonotype. The V gene is TRBV29-1, the J gene TRBJ2-3; D may be TRBD2 (5 bases). The ends were cut back, 1 base at V and 2 bases at J, with 7 bases in the middle. The CDR3 runs 13 residues. The germline CDR1 and CDR2 sequences are SQVTM and ANQGSEA. CDR3 DNA: TGCAGCGTTGAAGGGGAGTCCACAGATACGCAGTATTTT. Protein product: CSVEGESTDTQYF.

This sequence joins TRBV12-3 or TRBV12-4 and TRBJ2-2, with 12 bases that match TRBD2. The CDR3 runs to 16 residues. The trim removed 5 bases at V and 4 bases at J, leaving 5 bases unmatched. DNA for the CDR3: TGTGCCAGCAGTAGGACGACTAGCGGGAGCACCGGGGAGCTGTTTTTT. Encoded protein: CASSRTTSGSTGELFF.

V is TRBV4-2 and J is TRBJ2-3; 9 bases fit TRBD1. The CDR3 has 17 residues. Germline trimming cut 2 bases from V and 4 bases from J; bases unmatched to any gene: 10. Germline V gene sequence: CDR1 LGHNA, CDR2 YNFKEQ. The CDR3 sequence: CASSQSTGTGSPDTQYF. The CDR3 region has the DNA TGTGCCAGCAGCCAATCCACCGGGACAGGGAGCCCAGATACGCAGTATTTT.

This clonotype was counted ten times or more. This sequence joins TRBV6-2 or TRBV6-3 and TRBJ2-2, with 9 bases aligning to TRBD1. J was trimmed by 3 bases and V by 6 bases; bases with no gene match: 5. Germline loops: CDR1 MNHEY, CDR2 SVGEGT. This CDR3 spans 15 amino acids. CDR3 in amino acids: CASRPGTGHTGELFF. For the CDR3, the DNA is TGTGCCAGCAGACCCGGGACAGGGCACACCGGGGAGCTGTTTTTT.

This clonotype occurred many times. The chain combines TRBV3-1 with TRBJ2-3; D not certain. The ends were cut back, 4 bases at V and 2 bases at J, with 10 bases in the middle. Germline CDR1 LGHDT, CDR2 YNNKEL (reference sequence). This CDR3 has 14 residues. CDR3 protein: CASSPSLNTDTQYF. CDR3 bases: TGTGCCAGCAGCCCCTCCTTGAACACAGATACGCAGTATTTT.

This clonotype was observed a handful of times. This sequence joins TRBV19 and TRBJ2-3, with D possibly TRBD1 on 5 matching bases. V was shortened by 1 base and J by 6 bases, with 14 bases between the two germline ends. The CDR3 spans 15 residues. Looked up from germline, CDR1 is LNHDA and CDR2 is SQIVND (reference sequence). Here the CDR3 DNA reads TGTGCCAGTAGTATAGGGGGCAGGGCGGCGGATACGCAGTATTTT. Translation: CASSIGGRAADTQYF.

This chain links TRBV12-3 or TRBV12-4 with TRBJ2-5, with D perhaps TRBD1 (6 bases). V was clipped by 8 bases and J by 2 bases, with 15 bases between them. This CDR3 has 14 amino acids. CDR3 nucleotides: TGTGCCAGCGGGCAGGGGCCCGGTCAAGAGACCCAGTACTTC. This sequence encodes CASGQGPGQETQYF.

This clonotype was picked up many times. The chain links TRBV29-1 to TRBJ2-3, with D perhaps matching TRBD1 (6 bases). This CDR3 spans 13 amino acids. Trimming took off 4 bases at V and 6 bases at J, with 14 bases between the two ends. CDR1 and CDR2 from the germline V gene are SQVTM and ANQGSEA. The CDR3 here is CSVGSRGADTQYF. CDR3 DNA: TGCAGCGTTGGGAGCAGGGGTGCGGATACGCAGTATTTT.

There are many counts of this clonotype. The V call is TRBV7-3, the J call TRBJ2-2; 11 nucleotides align to TRBD2. V lost 5 bases and J lost 1; bases outside the gene matches: 12. The CDR3 is 19 residues long. CDR1 is SGHTA and CDR2 is FQGTGA in the germline V gene. The CDR3 DNA reads TGTGCCAGCAGCCCAAAAACCCCTAGCGGGGGGATGAACACCGGGGAGCTGTTTTTT. Encoded protein: CASSPKTPSGGMNTGELFF.

There are many counts of this clonotype. This chain joins TRBV6-5 and TRBJ1-1, with D possibly TRBD1 on 5 matching bases. Looked up from germline, CDR1 is MNHEY and CDR2 is SVGAGI. The CDR3 length is 11 residues. V was trimmed by 6 bases and J by 4 bases, leaving 6 bases between them. DNA of the CDR3: TGTGCCAGCAGCGGGACCACTGAAGCTTTCTTT. It yields the protein CASSGTTEAFF.

This clonotype showed up many times. V usage is TRBV7-8 and J usage is TRBJ2-7; D unresolved. The V gene's germline CDR1 is SGHVS and CDR2 FQNEAQ. V lost 2 bases, J lost 0 bases, and 8 bases lay in between. The CDR3 has 14 amino acids. DNA of the CDR3: TGTGCCAGCAGCTTAAGGCGGAGCTCCTACGAGCAGTACTTC. It translates to CASSLRRSSYEQYF.

This clonotype was seen repeatedly, ten times or more. The rearrangement joins TRBV2 to TRBJ2-1; the D is unclear. Germline values: CDR1 SNHLY, CDR2 FYNNEI. This CDR3 has 13 residues. V was clipped by 8 bases and J by 0 bases, with 8 bases between them. This CDR3 reads CASRRSSYNEQFF. In nucleotides, the CDR3 is TGTGCCAGCCGGCGGAGCTCCTACAATGAGCAGTTCTTC.

This clonotype has ten or more counts. CDR3 region: CASSLIEGQNIQYF. DNA for the CDR3: TGTGCCAGCAGCTTGATAGAGGGCCAAAACATTCAGTACTTC. V is TRBV5-4 and J is TRBJ2-4, with D maybe TRBD2 (5 bases). Trimming took off 1 base at V and 5 bases at J, with 10 bases between the two ends. CDR3 length: 14 residues. Germline lookup yields CDR1 SGHNT and CDR2 YYREEE (reference sequence).

This chain joins TRBV4-3 and TRBJ1-4; TRBD1 matches 11 bases. CDR1 is LGHNA, CDR2 YSLEER, per germline. This CDR3 is 16 amino acids long. The junction had 9 bases not matched to a gene; V was cut back by 4 bases and J by 8 bases. The CDR3 region is CASSRGQGAPSEKLFF. The CDR3 coding sequence is TGCGCCAGCAGCCGAGGACAGGGGGCCCCTTCGGAAAAACTGTTTTTT.

The sample holds a few counts of this clonotype. A much larger clone sits a single nucleotide away, making a read error possible. The gene calls are TRBV20-1 and TRBJ2-3; maybe TRBD2 (7 bases). Between the trimmed V and J ends, which lost 5 bases and 4 bases, there was a span of 19 bases. The germline gives CDR1 DFQATT, CDR2 SNEGSKA (reference sequence). CDR3 length equals 15 residues. The CDR3 DNA reads TGCAGTGCTGGAGGGACGGGGGGCCGCGCAGATACGCAGTATTTT. It translates to CSAGGTGGRADTQYF.

This clonotype was detected only a few times. The V and J genes are TRBV4-2 and TRBJ2-7, with 8 bases matching TRBD1. The junction had 17 bases not matched to a gene; V was cut back by 4 bases and J by 3 bases. CDR3 size: 18 residues. The germline V gene encodes CDR1 LGHNA and CDR2 YNFKEQ. For the CDR3, the DNA is TGTGCCAGCAGCCCCCAAGACCGGACGACAGGGGCCCGCTACGAGCAGTACTTC. This gives the protein CASSPQDRTTGARYEQYF.

This clonotype was found many times. The chain uses TRBV5-4 and TRBJ2-7; unclear D gene. Trimming stripped 5 bases from V and 7 bases from J, with 13 bases between. This CDR3 spans 12 amino acids. From germline, CDR1 is SGHNT and CDR2 YYREEE (reference sequence). The CDR3 spells CASSPASGEQYF. The CDR3 bases are TGTGCCAGCAGTCCCGCTTCCGGGGAGCAGTACTTC.

This clonotype occurred many times. The V call is TRBV5-8, the J call TRBJ1-3, with 8 positions matching TRBD1. With 1 base clipped from V and 3 bases from J, the junction kept 3 bases outside the gene matches. This CDR3 has 15 amino acids. Germline loops: CDR1 SGHTS, CDR2 YDEGEE. The CDR3 region has the DNA TGTGCCAGCAGCTTGAGGGGGACAGGTGGAAACACCATATATTTT. Translation gives CASSLRGTGGNTIYF.